Given below is one T cell receptor (beta chain) in context. Its antigen is not yet known. Base-call qualities are not available, and no considerably larger clone is one nucleotide away. Genomic DNA was isolated from the sorted cells so that the TCRbeta CDR3 region could be sequenced. TCRbeta CDR3 regions were sequenced using the immunoSEQ Assay. TCRdb re-hosts the immuneACCESS table, in-frame sequences only. Its copies lack some clones; in the studies checked, an unresolved V gene accounts for under half of them, and the cause for the rest is not known. This sample lists roughly 61,000 clones; approximately 90% were detected once. 18% of the sample comes from the top ten. Patients with a history of autoimmune disease or receiving systemic immunosuppression were excluded from the trial. Peripheral blood for TCR sequencing was drawn from every dose cohort at baseline, at cycle 4 day 1 and at cycle 7 day 1. Samples came from an open-label, multicenter, first-in-human phase I dose-escalation trial of ivuxolimab. Adults with locally advanced or metastatic head and neck squamous cell, hepatocellular, melanoma or renal cell carcinoma were enrolled in the trial. Before TCR sequencing, CD4+ and CD8+ T cells were separately sorted from peripheral blood.

This sample was included in a study of OX40 agonist ivuxolimab in advanced cancers. Background for the entire study: Ivuxolimab, which targeted the costimulatory receptor OX40 (CD134), was an agonistic, fully human IgG2 monoclonal antibody. Partial responses occurred in three dose-escalation patients, of whom one had hepatocellular carcinoma and two had cutaneous melanoma. The point of sequencing TCRbeta in the periphery was to test whether ivuxolimab changed TCR sequence diversity and drove clonal T-cell expansion. Among the 52 dose-escalation patients, approximately 20 had hepatocellular carcinoma, 15 melanoma, 9 renal cell carcinoma and 9 head and neck cancer. The paper describes the monotherapy dose-escalation part (N of about 54 patients) of the phase I trial of ivuxolimab. Patients were allowed to have had prior anti-PD-1, anti-PD-L1 or anti-CTLA-4 therapy, and about 40% of the dose-escalation patients had been treated with checkpoint inhibitors. Intravenous ivuxolimab was administered to patients every 2 weeks at six dose levels: 0.01, 0.1, 0.3, 1.5, 3 and 10 mg/kg. The dose-escalation cohort was roughly 87% male with a mean age of approximately 60 years, ranging from roughly 23 to 79.

The CDR3 covers 14 residues, taking in both the cysteine and the phenylalanine. CDR3 DNA is the only sequence kept; it has 42 bases, read in frame from the first base. Trimming removed 5 bases from V and 2 bases from J; the gene matches leave 5 bases unexplained. Based on the germline V gene, the CDR1 and CDR2 sequences are MNHEY and SVGAGI. Study-wide conclusions, independent of this receptor: Antigen specificity was not determined for the clonally expanded peripheral T cells. Low levels of normalized T-cell clonal expansion were also seen in some patients who did not respond. At doses of 0.1 to 3.0 mg/kg, clonal expansion of both CD4+ and CD8+ T cells in blood was seen between baseline and week 6. After ivuxolimab, CD8+ T cells had more expanded clones than CD4+ T cells on average. Partial responders in the 0.1-3.0 mg/kg groups had among the lowest normalized peripheral clonal expansion, especially among CD8+ T cells.

In this chain, TRBV6-5 is recombined with TRBJ2-7, and TRBD1 matches 8 of the central bases. This clonotype was obtained from an adult with an advanced solid tumor such as melanoma, head and neck, liver or kidney cancer. Sequencing was performed on CD4+ or CD8+ T cells sorted from blood, taken in a trial of the OX40 agonist ivuxolimab. The DNA sequence follows: TGTGCCAGCAGTAGGCAGGGGGCGACCTACGAGCAGTACTTC. Its amino acids are CASSRQGATYEQYF.